The TCR beta chain under discussion was sequenced for a study of shared clonotypes between healthy human individuals. The CDR3 consists of 13 residues. Germline V gives CDR1 SNHLY, CDR2 FYNNEI. V was clipped by 7 bases and J by 1 base, with 10 bases between them. Produced via immunoSEQ multiplex PCR; TCRdb's table is partial and in-frame only. The repertoire holds about 100,000 clones, with roughly 66% as singletons. V gene TRBV2 combines with J gene TRBJ1-2, with D hard to call. This TCR derives from a woman aged 25 to 39 in good health. The sample consisted of memory CD8+ T cells sorted from blood. Subset in this sample: CD45RO+ cells pooled with CCR7-negative TemRA cells. The CDR3 DNA is TGTGCCAGCATGCACCCCTTTAACTATGGCTACACCTTC. It translates to CASMHPFNYGYTF.